The 30 T cell receptor beta chains presented below share a single source sample, sequenced in a study of T cells in localized non-small cell lung cancer. The table came from immunoSEQ multiplex PCR; TCRdb's copy has only in-frame clones and leaves some out. The sample lists several thousand clones; roughly 60% were seen once. Sequences were derived from lymph node tissue, sampled before any cancer treatment. The receptor source for this set is a male donor at least 60 years old with stage I squamous cell lung carcinoma.

J is TRBJ2-1 and V is TRBV15; no reliable D call. Germline CDR1 is LNHNV and CDR2 is YYDKDF (reference sequence). V lost 0 bases, J lost 7 bases, and 16 bases lay in between. The CDR3 runs to 16 residues. This CDR3 is CATSRERALFLNEQFF. In DNA, the CDR3 is TGTGCCACCAGCAGAGAACGGGCCCTATTCTTAAATGAGCAGTTCTTC.

This sequence joins TRBV9 and TRBJ2-1; the match to TRBD2 covers 10 bases. The germline V gene has CDR1 SGDLS and CDR2 YYNGEE. This CDR3 is built from 14 residues. V lost 0 bases and J lost 15; bases outside the gene matches: 9. The CDR3 DNA reads as TGTGCCAGCAGCGTAGCTCAGCGGGAGGGCCAGCTGTTCTTC. This translates into CASSVAQREGQLFF.

The chain carries TRBV19 and TRBJ2-3; no definite D call. This CDR3 comprises 11 residues. V was shortened by 5 bases and J by 3 bases, with 3 bases between the two germline ends. Germline V lookup: CDR1 LNHDA, CDR2 SQIVND (reference sequence). CDR3 protein: CASSRTDTQYF. CDR3 coding DNA: TGTGCCAGTAGTCGGACAGATACGCAGTATTTT.

This chain connects TRBV6-8 to TRBJ2-1; 13 bases fit TRBD2. The CDR3 is made up of 16 amino acids. V lost 10 bases, J lost 4 bases, and 10 bases stayed unmatched. In germline, CDR1 is MNHGY, CDR2 SAAAGT. CDR3 nucleotides: TGTGCCATCAACCCGGGACTAGCGGGACCATACAATGAGCAGTTCTTC. This codes for CAINPGLAGPYNEQFF.

This clone was found a few times. V is TRBV11-3 and J is TRBJ2-3, with 7 bases aligning to TRBD2. Looked up from germline, CDR1 is SGHNT and CDR2 is YENEEA. This CDR3 comprises 15 residues. The junction had 8 bases not matched to a gene; V was cut back by 6 bases and J by 2 bases. CDR3 nucleotides: TGTGCCAGCAGGGCAGAAAGCGGGAACACAGATACGCAGTATTTT. It translates to CASRAESGNTDTQYF.

CDR3 sequence (DNA): TGTGCCACCAGCAGAGATATAGCGGGAGGTCTAAATGAGCAGTTCTTC. This translates into CATSRDIAGGLNEQFF. The chain couples TRBV15 to TRBJ2-1, with 10 bases lining up with TRBD2. The CDR3 has 16 amino acids. CDR1 and CDR2 (germline): LNHNV, YYDKDF (reference sequence). The ends lost 0 bases at V and 7 bases at J; junction bases unmatched: 6.

The chain employs TRBV30 and TRBJ1-2, with 8 bases fitting TRBD1. Per the germline V gene, CDR1 is GTSNPN and CDR2 is SVGIG (reference sequence). V lost 3 bases and J lost 3; bases outside the gene matches: 12. CDR3 length: 16 residues. The CDR3 is CAWRVPQGARDYGYTF. The CDR3 nucleotides read TGTGCCTGGAGGGTCCCCCAGGGGGCGCGGGACTATGGCTACACCTTC.

CDR3 in amino acids: CASSFQGYSGNTIYF. The CDR3 DNA is TGTGCCAGCAGTTTCCAGGGCTACTCTGGAAACACCATATATTTT. The V call is TRBV28, the J call TRBJ1-3, with D possibly matching TRBD1 (5 bases). CDR1 MDHEN and CDR2 SYDVKM come from the germline V gene. The CDR3 length is 15 residues. The V and J ends lost 3 bases and 0 bases respectively, with 9 bases between them.

This clone was observed a few times. The CDR3 region is CASSETTTGRSYTF. The DNA of the CDR3 is TGTGCCAGCAGTGAAACCACTACAGGGAGAAGCTACACCTTC. The chain combines TRBV9 with TRBJ1-2; possibly TRBD1 for D (6 bases). The CDR3 is 14 amino acids. V was trimmed by 5 bases and J by 9 bases, leaving 20 bases between them. CDR1 SGDLS and CDR2 YYNGEE come from the germline V gene.

The J gene is TRBJ2-1, the V gene TRBV9; possibly TRBD2 for D (5 bases). This CDR3 has 15 amino acids. V shed 0 bases and J shed 3 bases, with 10 bases lying between them. Germline loops: CDR1 SGDLS, CDR2 YYNGEE. CDR3 residues: CASSVEGLDYNEQFF. CDR3 sequence (DNA): TGTGCCAGCAGCGTAGAAGGACTCGACTACAATGAGCAGTTCTTC.

The chain uses TRBV11-3 and TRBJ2-2, with 8 bases aligning to TRBD2. This CDR3 has 16 residues. CDR1 is SGHNT, CDR2 YENEEA, per germline. V lost 5 bases, J lost 4 bases, and 9 bases stayed unmatched. The DNA for the CDR3 is TGTGCCAGCAGCCCCGAGCGGGAGCGGGGCACCGGGGAGCTGTTTTTT. It is translated as CASSPERERGTGELFF.

This clone is medium-sized within its sample. The chain carries TRBV11-3 and TRBJ2-1; TRBD2 agrees at 7 bases. The CDR3 is made up of 16 amino acids. CDR1 is SGHNT, CDR2 YENEEA, per germline. V gave up 3 bases and J gave up 4 bases; unmatched junction bases: 9. The CDR3 is CASSLDAGEVYNEQFF. In DNA form, the CDR3 reads TGTGCCAGCAGCTTGGATGCGGGGGAGGTTTACAATGAGCAGTTCTTC.

This clone was picked up one time. The rearrangement links TRBV30 to TRBJ2-1, with unresolved D. Germline assignment: CDR1 GTSNPN and CDR2 SVGIG (reference sequence). Trimming shortened V by 3 bases and J by 0 bases, and 12 bases separated the two germline ends. The CDR3 has 15 amino acids. DNA of the CDR3: TGTGCCTGGAGCCTTCCCTCGCCCTCCTACAATGAGCAGTTCTTC. This codes for CAWSLPSPSYNEQFF.

This clone came up a few times. This CDR3 is CASSALTTRGETQYF. The CDR3 DNA reads TGTGCCAGCAGCGCCCTGACTACCCGGGGGGAGACCCAGTACTTC. The chain couples TRBV9 to TRBJ2-5; a possible D gene is TRBD2 (6 bases). Per the germline V gene, CDR1 is SGDLS and CDR2 is YYNGEE. The length of the CDR3 is 15 residues. Deletions cut 3 bases from V and 5 bases from J, with 17 bases between.

The V call is TRBV12-5, the J call TRBJ2-3; 7 positions agree with TRBD1. Trimming cost V 0 bases and J 6 bases; bases outside gene matches: 3. The CDR3 sequence is 14 residues long. The germline gives CDR1 LGHNT, CDR2 FRNRAP. Here the CDR3 reads CASGLVQGGDTQYF. The CDR3 bases are TGTGCTAGTGGTTTGGTACAAGGGGGCGATACGCAGTATTTT.

This chain connects TRBV25-1 to TRBJ1-4; tentatively, D is TRBD1 (6 bases). Germline assignment: CDR1 MGHDK and CDR2 SYGVNS. The CDR3 runs to 13 residues. V lost 1 base, J lost 8 bases, and 8 bases lay in between. DNA of the CDR3: TGTGCCAGCAGTGAATCGGGGGGCGAAAAACTGTTTTTT. Translation gives CASSESGGEKLFF.

This chain links TRBV15 with TRBJ2-1; D unresolved. V lost 0 bases to trimming and J lost 0 bases, with 12 bases between them. The CDR3 covers 17 residues. CDR1 is LNHNV and CDR2 is YYDKDF in the germline V gene (reference sequence). The CDR3 DNA follows: TGTGCCACCAGCAGAGATCTAGGCGGAAGCTCCTACAATGAGCAGTTCTTC. Protein product: CATSRDLGGSSYNEQFF.

This chain joins TRBV7-5 and TRBJ2-1; TRBD2 is taken as the D call from the table, unchecked against the DNA. TRBV7-5 is reported as a pseudogene. The CDR3 sequence is 15 residues long. CDR3 region: CASSSGLVSHNEQFF. The CDR3 DNA follows: TGTGCCAGCAGCTCCGGACTAGTCTCCCACAATGAGCAGTTCTTC.

This rearrangement joins TRBV28 to TRBJ1-1; TRBD1 agrees at 7 bases. Germline CDR1 reads MDHEN; CDR2 reads SYDVKM. V trimming: 6 bases; J trimming: 1 base; junction bases outside the gene matches: 5. There are 14 residues in the CDR3. The CDR3 loop reads CASRKGQTNTEAFF. CDR3 nucleotides: TGTGCCAGCAGAAAGGGACAGACGAACACTGAAGCTTTCTTT.

This rearrangement joins TRBV30 to TRBJ1-3; D remains ambiguous. Trimming cost V 0 bases and J 0 bases, with 6 bases left between them. The CDR3 consists of 14 residues. The germline V gene has CDR1 GTSNPN and CDR2 SVGIG (reference sequence). The CDR3, as DNA: TGTGCCTGGAGTGTAGACTTCTCTGGAAACACCATATATTTT. This sequence encodes CAWSVDFSGNTIYF.

This sequence joins TRBV14 and TRBJ1-1; weak D call: TRBD1 (6 bases). Trimming stripped 2 bases from V and 1 base from J, with 11 bases between. In germline, CDR1 is SGHDN, CDR2 FVKESK. The CDR3 is made up of 15 amino acids. Here the CDR3 DNA reads TGTGCCAGCAGCCAATTCACAGGGTGGAACACTGAAGCTTTCTTT. Protein product: CASSQFTGWNTEAFF.

The J gene is TRBJ2-1, the V gene TRBV14; D may be TRBD2 (5 bases). This CDR3 has 13 residues. From germline, CDR1 is SGHDN and CDR2 FVKESK. V lost 4 bases, J lost 5 bases, and 9 bases lay in between. In DNA, the CDR3 is TGTGCCAGCAGCCCGGGGAGCCACAATGAGCAGTTCTTC. Protein sequence: CASSPGSHNEQFF.

In its sample, this clone was seen a few times. This sequence joins TRBV6-8 and TRBJ2-5; 13 bases map to TRBD2. Germline CDR1 is MNHGY and CDR2 is SAAAGT. The CDR3 is 15 amino acids. The trim removed 6 bases at V and 4 bases at J, leaving 5 bases unmatched. CDR3 nucleotide sequence: TGTGCCAGCAGACTAGCGGGAGGGCCAGGAGAGACCCAGTACTTC. Its protein product is CASRLAGGPGETQYF.

The chain carries TRBV19 and TRBJ2-1; TRBD2 matches at 9 bases. This CDR3 is built from 14 residues. The V and J ends lost 9 bases and 1 base, in that order; junction bases with no gene match: 4. Germline CDR1 is LNHDA and CDR2 is SQIVND (reference sequence). The CDR3 reads CASAGGGSYNEQFF. CDR3 in DNA: TGTGCCAGCGCGGGGGGGGGATCCTACAATGAGCAGTTCTTC.

This clone occurred a few times. The chain is built from TRBV11-3 and TRBJ2-1; 10 nucleotides align to TRBD2. The V segment lost 7 bases and the J segment 6 bases; nucleotides outside the gene matches: 12. CDR1 and CDR2 (germline): SGHNT, YENEEA. This CDR3 spans 16 amino acids. CDR3 nucleotides: TGTGCCAGCAACAACTGGCCTAGCGGGAGAGTCAATGAGCAGTTCTTC. It yields the protein CASNNWPSGRVNEQFF. The full variable domain, with the rest looked up from reference TRBV11-3 and TRBJ2-1, is EAGVVQSPRYKIIEKKQPVAFWCNPISGHNTLYWYLQNLGQGPELLIRYENEEAVDDSQLPKDRFSAERLKGVDSTLKIQPAELGDSAVYLCASNNWPSGRVNEQFFGPGTRLTVL.

The table lists this clone with a few counts. This sequence joins TRBV4-1 and TRBJ1-5; D might be TRBD1 (5 bases). The germline V gene has CDR1 MGHRA and CDR2 YSYEKL. CDR3 length equals 16 residues. The germline V and J ends were trimmed by 0 bases and 0 bases, with 9 bases remaining between them. CDR3 sequence (DNA): TGCGCCAGCAGCCAAGAAGGACACAATAGCAATCAGCCCCAGCATTTT. Protein sequence: CASSQEGHNSNQPQHF.

The chain joins TRBV18 to TRBJ2-7; D could derive from TRBD1 or TRBD2 (5 bases each). CDR1 and CDR2 from the germline V gene are KGHSH and LQKENI. V gave up 3 bases and J gave up 1 base, with 10 bases separating them. This CDR3 contains 14 residues. The CDR3 region is CASSPGRTSYEQYF. In DNA, the CDR3 is TGTGCCAGCTCACCGGGACGTACATCCTACGAGCAGTACTTC.

The chain joins TRBV18 to TRBJ1-2, with D uncertain. V was shortened by 8 bases and J by 7 bases, with 20 bases between the two germline ends. Per the germline V gene, CDR1 is KGHSH and CDR2 is LQKENI. The CDR3 consists of 14 residues. Here the CDR3 DNA reads TGTGCCAGCCCCCACCGGAGGGCTCGGAGTGGCTACACCTTC. Amino acids: CASPHRRARSGYTF.

The CDR3 protein is CASSQLTGTEQYF. The DNA for the CDR3 is TGTGCCAGCAGTCAACTAACAGGGACCGAGCAGTACTTC. The rearrangement links TRBV6-8 to TRBJ2-7; TRBD1 is a possible D gene (6 bases). The V end was cut by 5 bases, the J end by 6 bases, with 14 bases between. The CDR3 is 13 amino acids. CDR1 MNHGY and CDR2 SAAAGT come from the germline V gene.

The chain joins TRBV18 to TRBJ2-1; D is undetermined. V was pared by 2 bases and J by 0 bases, with 5 bases between. Germline V gives CDR1 KGHSH, CDR2 LQKENI. The length of the CDR3 is 14 residues. The CDR3 protein is CASSPKGSYNEQFF. The CDR3 nucleotides are TGTGCCAGCTCACCAAAAGGCTCCTACAATGAGCAGTTCTTC. The whole variable domain, remainder taken from reference TRBV18 and TRBJ2-1, is NAGVMQNPRHLVRRRGQEARLRCSPMKGHSHVYWYRQLPEEGLKFMVYLQKENIIDESGMPKERFSAEFPKEGPSILRIQQVVRGDSAAYFCASSPKGSYNEQFFGPGTRLTVL.